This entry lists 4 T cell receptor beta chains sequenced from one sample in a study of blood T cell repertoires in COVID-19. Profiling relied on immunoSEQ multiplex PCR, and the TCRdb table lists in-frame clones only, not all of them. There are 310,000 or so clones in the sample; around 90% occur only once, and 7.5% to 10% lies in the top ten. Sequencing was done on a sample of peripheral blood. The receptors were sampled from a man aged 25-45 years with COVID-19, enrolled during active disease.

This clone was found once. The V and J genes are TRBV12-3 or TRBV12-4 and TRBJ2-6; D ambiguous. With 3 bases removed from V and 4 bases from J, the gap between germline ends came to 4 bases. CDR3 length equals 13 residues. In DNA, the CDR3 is TGTGCCAGCAGTTTCTCGGGGGCCAACGTCCTGACTTTC. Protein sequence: CASSFSGANVLTF.

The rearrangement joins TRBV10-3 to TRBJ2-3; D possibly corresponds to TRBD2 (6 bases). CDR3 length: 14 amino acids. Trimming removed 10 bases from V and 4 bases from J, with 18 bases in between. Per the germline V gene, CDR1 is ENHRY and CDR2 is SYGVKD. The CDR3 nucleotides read TGTGCCACCACGGATCGGCGGGGAGCAGATACGCAGTATTTT. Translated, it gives CATTDRRGADTQYF.

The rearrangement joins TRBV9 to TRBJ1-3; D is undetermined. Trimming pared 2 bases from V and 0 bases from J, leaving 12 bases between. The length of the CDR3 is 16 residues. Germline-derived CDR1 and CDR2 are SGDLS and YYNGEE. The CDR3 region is CASSVSAGISGNTIYF. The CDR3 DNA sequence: TGTGCCAGCAGCGTCAGCGCGGGAATCTCTGGAAACACCATATATTTT.

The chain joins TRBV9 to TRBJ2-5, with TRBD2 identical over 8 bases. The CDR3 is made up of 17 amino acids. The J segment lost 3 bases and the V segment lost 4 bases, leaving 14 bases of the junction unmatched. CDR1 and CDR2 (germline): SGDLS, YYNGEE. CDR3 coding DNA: TGTGCCAGCAGCCGCGGCGGGGTAGCGGGAAAGGAAGAGACCCAGTACTTC. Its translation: CASSRGGVAGKEETQYF.